This T cell receptor beta chain came from a study of cytomegalovirus exposure and HLA in healthy donors. Points from the study as a whole: Follow-up analysis later connected one missense variant in DCLRE1C with trimming of TCR beta V- and J-genes. In presence/absence analyses, roughly uniform sequencing depth across donors was assumed.

About this clone: The antigen is unknown.

This CDR3 is built from 15 residues. V lost 5 bases and J lost 4; bases outside the gene matches: 4. CDR1 and CDR2 (germline): SGHVS, FQNEAQ. Donors likely had unrecorded immune exposures despite being nominally healthy when sampled. It was with 60 Vbeta and 13 Jbeta primers that the PCR ran. Assay: immunoSEQ multiplex PCR; the TCRdb copy retains only in-frame clones and omits some. The sample has 95,000 to 100,000 clones, approximately 85% seen once. The chain uses TRBV7-8 and TRBJ2-2; 10 bases map to TRBD1. The clonotype originates from a man between 25 and 39 years old in good health and CMV-seronegative. The specimen sequenced was PBMCs. In DNA, the CDR3 is TGTGCCAGCAGCCAGGACAGGGGGGCCACCGGGGAGCTGTTTTTT. As protein: CASSQDRGATGELFF.